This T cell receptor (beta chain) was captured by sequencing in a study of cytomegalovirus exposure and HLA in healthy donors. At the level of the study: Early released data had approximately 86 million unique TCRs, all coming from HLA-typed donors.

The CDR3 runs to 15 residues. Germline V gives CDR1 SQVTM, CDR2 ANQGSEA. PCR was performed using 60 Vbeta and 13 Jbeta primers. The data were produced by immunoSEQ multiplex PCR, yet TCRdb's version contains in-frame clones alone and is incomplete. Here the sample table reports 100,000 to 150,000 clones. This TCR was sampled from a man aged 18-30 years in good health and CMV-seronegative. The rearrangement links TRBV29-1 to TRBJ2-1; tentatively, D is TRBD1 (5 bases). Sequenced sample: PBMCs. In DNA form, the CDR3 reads TGCGGCGCCGCCAGTGGGGCACTCCTTGGGAATGAGCAGTTCTTC. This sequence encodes CGAASGALLGNEQFF.